These T cell receptor beta chains were read from a single sample in a study of cytomegalovirus exposure and HLA in healthy donors. Here immunoSEQ multiplex PCR was the method, and the copy in TCRdb shows in-frame clones only, minus some. The table has 150,000 to 200,000 clones, 84% seen once. Source material: PBMCs. The receptor source for this set is a man aged 25 to 40 in good health and CMV-seropositive. The CDR3 runs from the conserved cysteine through the conserved F or W. D genes are given only for firm matches. The size field is filled for only some rows; it gives once, few, many or a size class.

once,14,TRBV9,.,TRBJ2-2,CASSPRLNTGELFF,TGTGCCAGCAGCCCCCGACTGAACACCGGGGAGCTGTTTTTT
.,14,TRBV21-1,.,TRBJ2-7,CASRTGTGLDEQYF,TGTGCCAGCAGAACCGGGACAGGGTTGGACGAGCAGTACTTC
.,13,TRBV6-4,TRBD2,TRBJ2-3,CASSVERGDTQYF,TGTGCCAGCAGTGTGGAGCGGGGAGATACGCAGTATTTT
.,15,TRBV11-3,.,TRBJ2-3,CASSSGLGQEDTQYF,TGTGCCAGCAGCTCGGGACTCGGGCAGGAGGATACGCAGTATTTT
.,13,TRBV10-3,.,TRBJ2-1,CAISVGTVNEQFF,TGTGCCATCAGTGTAGGTACAGTTAATGAGCAGTTCTTC
.,14,TRBV9,.,TRBJ1-3,CASSVQETGNTIYF,TGTGCCAGCAGCGTACAGGAAACGGGAAACACCATATATTTT
once,13,TRBV6-5,TRBD1,TRBJ2-7,CASSWDRSYEQYF,TGTGCCAGCAGTTGGGACAGGTCCTACGAGCAGTACTTC
.,14,TRBV27,TRBD1,TRBJ1-1,CASRRDRVLTEAFF,TGTGCCAGCAGACGGGACAGGGTTCTCACTGAAGCTTTCTTT
.,16,TRBV28,TRBD2,TRBJ2-7,CASSPDRFRREGEQYF,TGTGCCAGCAGTCCCGACCGTTTTAGGCGGGAGGGTGAGCAGTACTTC
.,15,TRBV28,TRBD2,TRBJ2-5,CASTAGLAGEETQYF,TGTGCCAGCACCGCCGGACTAGCGGGAGAGGAGACCCAGTACTTC
few,13,TRBV19,.,TRBJ2-7,CASSMKLIYEQYF,TGTGCCAGTAGTATGAAGCTCATCTACGAGCAGTACTTC
few,13,TRBV7-6,.,TRBJ1-5,CASSLANEGPQHF,TGTGCCAGCAGCTTAGCGAACGAGGGGCCCCAGCATTTT
.,13,TRBV11-2,.,TRBJ2-7,CASSTNRDNEQYF,TGTGCCAGCAGCACCAACAGGGACAACGAGCAGTACTTC
.,17,TRBV28,.,TRBJ1-3,CASSLFVSGNSGNTIYF,TGTGCCAGCAGTTTATTCGTCTCAGGGAACTCTGGAAACACCATATATTTT
.,15,TRBV2,.,TRBJ2-1,CASRRLESSYNEQFF,TGTGCCAGCAGGCGCCTAGAGAGCTCCTACAATGAGCAGTTCTTC
.,13,TRBV6-4,TRBD1,TRBJ1-2,CASSPGTGVGYTF,TGTGCCAGCAGCCCCGGGACAGGGGTGGGCTACACCTTC
.,16,TRBV5-1,TRBD1,TRBJ2-2,CASRPGTGEIPGELFF,TGCGCCAGCAGACCTGGGACAGGGGAGATTCCGGGGGAGCTGTTTTTT
.,16,TRBV2,TRBD2,TRBJ2-1,CASKLLGGVTYNEQFF,TGTGCCAGCAAGTTGCTCGGGGGGGTTACCTACAATGAGCAGTTCTTC
.,15,TRBV15,.,TRBJ2-1,CATSRGSGDYNEQFF,TGTGCCACCAGCAGAGGGTCGGGAGACTACAATGAGCAGTTCTTC
.,14,TRBV7-8,TRBD1,TRBJ2-5,CASSPGTDGKTQYF,TGTGCCAGCAGCCCCGGGACAGACGGGAAGACCCAGTACTTC
.,16,TRBV7-9,.,TRBJ2-7,CASSSPTGEVPYEQYF,TGTGCCAGCAGCTCCCCGACGGGGGAAGTGCCCTACGAGCAGTACTTC
few,15,TRBV6-5,.,TRBJ1-2,CASSLSSGHKYGYTF,TGTGCCAGCAGCTTGAGCTCGGGACACAAGTATGGCTACACCTTC
.,14,TRBV28,.,TRBJ2-4,CASAFRGFKNIQYF,TGTGCCAGCGCGTTTCGGGGTTTCAAAAACATTCAGTACTTC
.,17,TRBV10-3,TRBD2,TRBJ2-2,CAITPGLAGGPTGELFF,TGTGCCATCACCCCGGGACTAGCGGGGGGGCCCACCGGGGAGCTGTTTTTT
.,16,TRBV7-6,TRBD2,TRBJ2-5,CASSLTSGGARETQYF,TGTGCCAGCAGCTTGACTAGCGGGGGGGCCAGAGAGACCCAGTACTTC
.,16,TRBV5-6,TRBD1,TRBJ2-5,CASSLKGRGIGETQYF,TGTGCCAGCAGCTTGAAGGGCAGGGGGATAGGAGAGACCCAGTACTTC
.,15,TRBV7-6,.,TRBJ2-5,CASSSLTNGKETQYF,TGTGCCAGCAGCTCCCTGACAAACGGCAAAGAGACCCAGTACTTC
.,13,TRBV27,TRBD2,TRBJ2-2,CASSFGGTGELFF,TGTGCCAGCAGTTTCGGGGGGACCGGGGAGCTGTTTTTT
.,17,TRBV5-1,.,TRBJ2-1,CASSLSRDSQIYNEQFF,TGCGCCAGCAGCTTGTCTCGGGACTCACAAATATACAATGAGCAGTTCTTC
.,12,TRBV10-3,.,TRBJ1-5,CAISPFNQPQHF,TGTGCCATCAGCCCTTTCAATCAGCCCCAGCATTTT
once,13,TRBV11-1,.,TRBJ1-1,CASSLDRNTEAFF,TGTGCCAGCAGCCTGGACAGGAACACTGAAGCTTTCTTT